The TCR beta chain under discussion was sequenced for a study of response to subunit inactivated influenza vaccine. TCRdb itself ran the RT-PCR reads through MiXCR, one entry per CDR3 protein. The data contain more than 450,000 distinct CDR3 sequences, approximately 10% of them singletons. Many counts were recorded for this clonotype. This same sample was also taken into another study, of T cells expressing NK-cell markers. That publication notes: UMIs accompanied the 5'RACE template switching by which TCR beta cDNA was made. It was sorted CD3+CD56+NKG2C+, CD3+CD56+NKG2C- and CD3+CD56-NKG2C+ T cells that supplied the TCR beta repertoires. Of the CD8+ T cell pool in roughly six donors, about 1.0-8% was accounted for by dominant NKG2C+ clonotypes.

The sample consisted of PBMCs from blood, taken on the day of vaccination. The TCR sequence derives from a man in his forties or fifties who received an inactivated influenza vaccine.

DNA of the CDR3: TGCGCCAGCAGCACAGGGGCCTACCAGGATGAGCAGTTCTTC. Translation: CASSTGAYQDEQFF. The chain employs TRBV5-1 and TRBJ2-1; 7 bases are a match to TRBD1. The CDR3 sequence is 14 residues long. Germline lookup yields CDR1 SGHRS and CDR2 YFSETQ. J was trimmed by 8 bases and V by 4 bases; bases with no gene match: 9.